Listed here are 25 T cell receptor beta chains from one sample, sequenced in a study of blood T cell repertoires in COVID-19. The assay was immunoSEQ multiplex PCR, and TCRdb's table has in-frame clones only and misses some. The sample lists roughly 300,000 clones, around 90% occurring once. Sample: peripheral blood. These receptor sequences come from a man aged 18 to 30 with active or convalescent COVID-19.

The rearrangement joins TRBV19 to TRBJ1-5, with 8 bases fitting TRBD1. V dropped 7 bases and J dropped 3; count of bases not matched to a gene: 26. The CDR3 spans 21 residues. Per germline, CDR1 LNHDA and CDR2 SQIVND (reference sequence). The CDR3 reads CASMSLLWGTGEPINNQPQHF. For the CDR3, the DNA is TGTGCCAGTATGAGTTTGTTATGGGGGACAGGCGAACCTATAAACAATCAGCCCCAGCATTTT.

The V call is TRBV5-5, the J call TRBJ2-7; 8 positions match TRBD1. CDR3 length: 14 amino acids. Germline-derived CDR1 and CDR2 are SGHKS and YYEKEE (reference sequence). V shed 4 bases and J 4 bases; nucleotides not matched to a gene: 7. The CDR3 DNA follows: TGTGCCAGCAGCGCGACAGGGGCCCGATACGAGCAGTACTTC. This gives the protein CASSATGARYEQYF.

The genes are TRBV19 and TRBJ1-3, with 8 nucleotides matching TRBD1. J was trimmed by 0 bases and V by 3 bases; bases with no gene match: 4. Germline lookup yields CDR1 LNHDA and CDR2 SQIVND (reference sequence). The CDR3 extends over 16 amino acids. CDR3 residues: CASSIRTGTSGNTIYF. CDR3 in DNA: TGTGCCAGTAGTATTCGGACAGGGACCTCTGGAAACACCATATATTTT. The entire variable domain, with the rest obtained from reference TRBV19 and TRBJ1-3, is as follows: DGGITQSPKYLFRKEGQNVTLSCEQNLNHDAMYWYRQDPGQGLRLIYYSQIVNDFQKGDIAEGYSVSREKKESFPLTVTSAQKNPTAFYLCASSIRTGTSGNTIYFGEGSWLTVV.

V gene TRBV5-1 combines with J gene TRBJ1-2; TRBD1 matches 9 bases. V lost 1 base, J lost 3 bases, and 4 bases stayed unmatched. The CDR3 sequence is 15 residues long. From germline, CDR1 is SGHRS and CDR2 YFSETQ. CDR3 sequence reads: CASSLTGGDYYGYTF. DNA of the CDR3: TGCGCCAGCAGCTTGACAGGGGGCGACTACTATGGCTACACCTTC.

CDR3 DNA sequence: TGTGCCAGCAGCCAAGATCCCCATTGGACAGGAATAACCCCTAACTATGGCTACACCTTC. This encodes CASSQDPHWTGITPNYGYTF. The chain employs TRBV14 and TRBJ1-2; 7 nucleotides line up with TRBD1. V trimming: 0 bases; J trimming: 0 bases; junction bases outside the gene matches: 16. CDR3 length: 20 amino acids. The V gene's germline CDR1 is SGHDN and CDR2 FVKESK.

The CDR3 sequence: CASSPADTGSPLHF. The CDR3 DNA reads as TGTGCCAGCAGCCCAGCCGATACGGGTTCACCCCTCCACTTT. J is TRBJ1-6 and V is TRBV3-1 (or the pseudogene TRBV3-2); D is undetermined. Trimming stripped 4 bases from V and 9 bases from J, with 13 bases between. CDR3 length: 14 residues. Germline V gene lookup returns CDR1 LGHDT and CDR2 YNNKEL (reference sequence).

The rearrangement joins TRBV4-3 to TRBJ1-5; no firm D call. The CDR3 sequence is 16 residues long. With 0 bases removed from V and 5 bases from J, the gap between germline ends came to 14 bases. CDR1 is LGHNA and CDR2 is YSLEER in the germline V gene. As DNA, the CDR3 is TGCGCCAGCAGCCAAGATGCGGTTCGGAGGGATCAGCCCCAGCATTTT. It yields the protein CASSQDAVRRDQPQHF.

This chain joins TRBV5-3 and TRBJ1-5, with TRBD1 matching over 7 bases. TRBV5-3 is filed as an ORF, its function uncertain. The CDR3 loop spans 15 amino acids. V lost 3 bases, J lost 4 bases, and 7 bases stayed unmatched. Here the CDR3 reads CARSSYGTANQPQHF. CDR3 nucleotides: TGTGCCAGAAGCTCGTACGGGACAGCAAATCAGCCCCAGCATTTT.

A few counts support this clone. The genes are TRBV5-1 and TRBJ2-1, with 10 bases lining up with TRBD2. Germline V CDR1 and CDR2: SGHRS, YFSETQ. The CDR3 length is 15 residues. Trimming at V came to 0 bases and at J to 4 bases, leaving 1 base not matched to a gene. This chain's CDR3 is CASSLASGGYNEQFF. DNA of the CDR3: TGCGCCAGCAGCTTGGCTAGCGGGGGTTACAATGAGCAGTTCTTC.

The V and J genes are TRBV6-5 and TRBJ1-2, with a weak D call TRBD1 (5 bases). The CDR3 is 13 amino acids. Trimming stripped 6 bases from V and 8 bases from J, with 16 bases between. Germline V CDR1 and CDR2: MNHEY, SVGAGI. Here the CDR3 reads CASSRNSGLGYTF. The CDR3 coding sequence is TGTGCCAGCAGCCGTAATTCAGGGCTAGGCTACACCTTC.

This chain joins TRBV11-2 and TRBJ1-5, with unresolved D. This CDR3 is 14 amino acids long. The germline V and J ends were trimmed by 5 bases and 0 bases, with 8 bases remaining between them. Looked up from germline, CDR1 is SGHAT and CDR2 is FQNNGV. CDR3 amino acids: CASSETISNQPQHF. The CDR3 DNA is TGTGCCAGCAGCGAAACTATTAGCAATCAGCCCCAGCATTTT.

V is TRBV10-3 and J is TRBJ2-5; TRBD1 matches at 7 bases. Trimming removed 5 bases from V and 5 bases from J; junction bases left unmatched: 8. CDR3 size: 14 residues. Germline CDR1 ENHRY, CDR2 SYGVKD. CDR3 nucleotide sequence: TGTGCCATCAGTAAAGGACAGGCCCTTGAGACCCAGTACTTC. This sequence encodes CAISKGQALETQYF.

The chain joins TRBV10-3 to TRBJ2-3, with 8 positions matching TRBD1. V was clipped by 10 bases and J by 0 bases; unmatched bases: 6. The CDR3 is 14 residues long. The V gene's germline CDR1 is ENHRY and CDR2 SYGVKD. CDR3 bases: TGTGCCAGCGGACAGGGAACTAGCACAGATACGCAGTATTTT. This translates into CASGQGTSTDTQYF.

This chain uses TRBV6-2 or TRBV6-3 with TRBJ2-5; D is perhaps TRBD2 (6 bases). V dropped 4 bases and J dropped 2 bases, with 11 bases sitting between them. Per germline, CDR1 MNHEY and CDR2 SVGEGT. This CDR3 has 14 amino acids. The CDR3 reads CASSSGDLQETQYF. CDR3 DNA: TGTGCCAGCAGTTCCGGGGACTTACAAGAGACCCAGTACTTC.

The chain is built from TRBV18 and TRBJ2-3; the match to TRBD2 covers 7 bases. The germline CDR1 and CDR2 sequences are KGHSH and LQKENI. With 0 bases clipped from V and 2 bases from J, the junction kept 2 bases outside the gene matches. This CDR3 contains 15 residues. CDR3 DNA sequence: TGTGCCAGCTCACCACCGAGCGGGGCCACAGATACGCAGTATTTT. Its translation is CASSPPSGATDTQYF.

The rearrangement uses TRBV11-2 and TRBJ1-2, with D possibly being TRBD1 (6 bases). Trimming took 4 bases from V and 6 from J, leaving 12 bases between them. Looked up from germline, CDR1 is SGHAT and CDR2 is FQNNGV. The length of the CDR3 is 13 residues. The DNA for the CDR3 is TGTGCCAGCAGCTCACGACAGGTTCATGGCTACACCTTC. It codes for CASSSRQVHGYTF.

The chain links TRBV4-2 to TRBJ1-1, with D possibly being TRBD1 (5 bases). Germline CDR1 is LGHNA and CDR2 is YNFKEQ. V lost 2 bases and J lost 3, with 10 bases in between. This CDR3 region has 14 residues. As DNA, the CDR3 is TGTGCCAGCAGCCAATGGGTAGGGGACACTGAAGCTTTCTTT. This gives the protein CASSQWVGDTEAFF.

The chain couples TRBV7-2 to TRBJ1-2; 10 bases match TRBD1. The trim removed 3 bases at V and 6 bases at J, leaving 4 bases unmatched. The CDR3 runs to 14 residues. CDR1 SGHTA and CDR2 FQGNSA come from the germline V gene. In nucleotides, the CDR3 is TGTGCCAGCAGCTTCGCAGGACAGGGGGATGGCTACACCTTC. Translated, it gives CASSFAGQGDGYTF.

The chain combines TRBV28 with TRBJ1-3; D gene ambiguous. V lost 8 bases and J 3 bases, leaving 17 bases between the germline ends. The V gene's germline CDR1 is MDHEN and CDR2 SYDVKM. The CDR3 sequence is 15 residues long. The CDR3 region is CASRPLAELGNTIYF. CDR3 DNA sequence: TGTGCCAGCCGGCCCCTGGCGGAACTTGGAAACACCATATATTTT.

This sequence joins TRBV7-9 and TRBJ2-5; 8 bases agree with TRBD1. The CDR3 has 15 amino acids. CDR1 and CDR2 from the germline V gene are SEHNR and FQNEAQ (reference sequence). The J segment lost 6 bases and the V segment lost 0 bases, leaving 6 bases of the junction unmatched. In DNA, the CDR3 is TGTGCCAGCAGCTTAGCCAGGGGGCTTGCGAAGACCCAGTACTTC. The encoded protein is CASSLARGLAKTQYF.

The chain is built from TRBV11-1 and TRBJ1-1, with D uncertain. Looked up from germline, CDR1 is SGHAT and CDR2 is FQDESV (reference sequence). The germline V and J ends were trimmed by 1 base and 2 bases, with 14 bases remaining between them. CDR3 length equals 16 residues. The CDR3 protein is CASSLGGGGKNTEAFF. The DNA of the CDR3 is TGTGCCAGCAGCTTAGGAGGTGGAGGAAAAAACACTGAAGCTTTCTTT.

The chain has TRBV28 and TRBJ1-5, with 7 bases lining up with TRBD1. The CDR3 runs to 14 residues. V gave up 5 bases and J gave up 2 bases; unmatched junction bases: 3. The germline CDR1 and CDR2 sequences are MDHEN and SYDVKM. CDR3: CASSRQGGNQPQHF. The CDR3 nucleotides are TGTGCCAGCAGTCGACAGGGAGGCAATCAGCCCCAGCATTTT.

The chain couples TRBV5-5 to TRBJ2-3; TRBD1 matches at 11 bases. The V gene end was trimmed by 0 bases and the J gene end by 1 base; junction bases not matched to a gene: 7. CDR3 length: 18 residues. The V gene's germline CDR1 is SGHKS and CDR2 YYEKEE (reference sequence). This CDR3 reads CASSLGTGGSDRTDTQYF. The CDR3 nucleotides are TGTGCCAGCAGCTTGGGGACAGGGGGCTCCGATCGCACAGATACGCAGTATTTT.

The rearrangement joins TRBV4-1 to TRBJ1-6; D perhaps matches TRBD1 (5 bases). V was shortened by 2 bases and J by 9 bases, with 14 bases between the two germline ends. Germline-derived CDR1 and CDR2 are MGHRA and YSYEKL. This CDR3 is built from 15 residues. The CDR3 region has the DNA TGCGCCAGCAGCCAATTCTCTAACCAGGGTTCACCCCTCCACTTT. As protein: CASSQFSNQGSPLHF.

CDR3 in amino acids: CAIRSGTSGSGANVLTF. CDR3 bases: TGTGCCATCAGGAGCGGGACATCTGGATCTGGGGCCAACGTCCTGACTTTC. This chain connects TRBV10-3 to TRBJ2-6, with TRBD2 as a possible D gene (7 bases). Germline V gene sequence: CDR1 ENHRY, CDR2 SYGVKD. V lost 6 bases, J lost 1 base, and 16 bases lay in between. The length of the CDR3 is 17 residues.